This is a list of T cell receptor beta chains from one sample in a study of blood T cell repertoires in COVID-19. Sequencing used immunoSEQ multiplex PCR; TCRdb keeps in-frame clones, though not all of them. The repertoire includes 110,000 or so clones, around 81% of them detected once, and 3.5% to 5% sits in the top ten. The specimen was peripheral blood. The receptors derive from a human donor in a cohort sampled during active or convalescent COVID-19. The CDR3 runs from the conserved cysteine through the conserved F or W. Each record gives: V gene, J gene, CDR3 protein.

V: TRBV7-2
J: TRBJ1-2
CDR3: CASSQNPDRIYGYTF

V: TRBV5-1
J: TRBJ1-5
CDR3: CASSSDALTGTNQPQHF

V: TRBV6-5
J: TRBJ2-7
CDR3: CASRVGRFAGEQYF

V: TRBV11-2
J: TRBJ1-3
CDR3: CASSLPGLDSGNTIYF

V: TRBV7-8
J: TRBJ2-3
CDR3: CASSLGRLAGRGDTQYF

V: TRBV11-2
J: TRBJ1-3
CDR3: CASSPWDRDYGNTIYF

V: TRBV10-3
J: TRBJ1-1
CDR3: CAISKGQMNTEAFF

V: TRBV29-1
J: TRBJ2-7
CDR3: CSVDWGQGYEQYF

V: TRBV11-2
J: TRBJ2-1
CDR3: CASSQIAGAYNEQFF

V: TRBV5-1
J: TRBJ1-1
CDR3: CASSRTGDLNTEAFF

V: TRBV28
J: TRBJ2-7
CDR3: CASSSYSYEQYF

V: TRBV4-1
J: TRBJ2-7
CDR3: CASSQVIAQAWAEQYF

V: TRBV5-1
J: TRBJ2-3
CDR3: CASSLRLSPSSTDTQYF

V: TRBV19
J: TRBJ1-2
CDR3: CASSPTQAANYGYTF

V: TRBV4-3
J: TRBJ2-1
CDR3: CASSLGTSASKEQFF

V: TRBV5-1
J: TRBJ2-6
CDR3: CASSRTVASGANVLTF

V: TRBV27
J: TRBJ2-7
CDR3: CASSLGLQNEQYF